A selection of T cell receptor beta chains follows, all from one sample in a study of neurological immune-mediated disorders. Using its own MiXCR run on the 5' RACE reads, TCRdb lists one record per CDR3 protein. The sample lists about 14,000 distinct CDR3 sequences; about 10% were seen once. Input material: PBMCs. Receptors originate from a woman aged 35 to 49 in good health. Both conserved end residues are part of each CDR3. The D gene is left open where the match is weak. The size entry is marked missing in some rows and otherwise reads once, few, many or a size class.

d_gene	abundance	v_gene	j_gene	CDR3aa	CDR3nt
TRBD1	.	TRBV6-4	TRBJ1-4	CASSRKGDRAYTNEKLFF	TGTGCCAGCAGTCGAAAGGGGGACAGGGCCTACACTAATGAAAAACTGTTTTTT
TRBD2	many	TRBV6-2/TRBV6-3	TRBJ2-5	CASSYLAGVRETQYF	TGTGCCAGCAGTTACCTAGCGGGGGTCAGAGAGACCCAGTACTTC
TRBD2	many	TRBV9	TRBJ2-1	CASSVGLAGTHEQFF	TGTGCCAGCAGCGTAGGACTAGCGGGAACCCATGAGCAGTTCTTC
.	many	TRBV20-1	TRBJ2-7	CSARGRVSPPYEQYF	TGCAGTGCTAGAGGGAGGGTATCCCCCCCCTACGAGCAGTACTTC
.	medium-sized	TRBV6-2/TRBV6-3	TRBJ2-1	CASSFPLAFGEQFF	TGTGCCAGCAGTTTCCCACTAGCCTTCGGTGAGCAGTTCTTC
.	.	TRBV5-1	TRBJ2-5	CASSMPGRTGETQYF	TGCGCCAGCAGCATGCCGGGACGGACGGGAGAGACCCAGTACTTC
.	few	TRBV20-1	TRBJ2-7	CSARDPPEQYF	TGCAGTGCTAGAGACCCCCCTGAGCAGTACTTC
.	many	TRBV9	TRBJ2-3	CASSVRAGVSTDTQYF	TGTGCCAGCAGCGTAAGGGCGGGCGTGAGCACAGATACGCAGTATTTT
.	many	TRBV7-2	TRBJ1-2	CASSLRTGGDYGYTF	TGTGCCAGCAGCTTGCGGACGGGGGGAGACTATGGCTACACCTTC
.	many	TRBV20-1	TRBJ1-2	CSAQDGYGYTF	TGCAGTGCCCAGGACGGATATGGCTACACCTTC